This TCR beta chain derives from a study of T cell responses to AZD1222 COVID-19 vaccine (dated by TCRdb to the early 2020s). For context, the study as a whole: A total of 230 to 250 trial participants underwent TCR sequencing, of whom around 200 received two doses of AZD1222 and about 25 received two doses of the MenACWY control vaccine. Trial participants were enrolled by age into subgroups of 18-55, 56-69 and 70-plus years, and about 150, 27 and 61 TCR-sequenced participants, respectively, were included in these subgroups. General study outcomes and caveats: The 56-69-year group was small, and its depth increase did not reach significance, likely because of low power. Nearly half of unique spike-specific TCRs reportedly recognized epitopes outside regions mutated in the B.1.351 and B.1.1.7 variants. No day 14 peak-response samples were available, so repertoires were characterized only after the peak T cell response. Participants were mostly white British, with more females than males. The authors suggested clonal diversity may have been underestimated. Vaccine-associated CD4 TCRs spanned the whole spike protein, with dominant responses in regions 160-218 and 743-854. Conclusions about previously exposed vaccinees are limited because only six or seven AZD1222 recipients were SARS-CoV-2 seropositive at baseline. After two AZD1222 doses, both the breadth and the depth of spike-specific TCRs were significantly higher than at day 0 and than in MenACWY recipients.

Reading the germline V gene (reference sequence) gives CDR1 MNHEY and CDR2 SMNVEV. A distance of 10 bases separates the germline ends of V and J, which lose 3 bases and 0 bases respectively. From the cysteine through the phenylalanine, the CDR3 covers 15 amino acids. This entry keeps only the CDR3 DNA: 45 bases, framed from base 1. The CDR3 regions of human TCRbeta chains were analyzed by immunosequencing. Turning to the authors' computational methods: Repertoire TCRs were checked for matches against a reference library of SARS-CoV-2-specific TCRs that had been generated using the MIRA antigen-specificity platform. Breadth was defined as the fraction of unique TCRs that were SARS-CoV-2-associated, and depth was defined as the fraction of total T cells that were SARS-CoV-2-associated. Using the MIRA data, every spike-specific TCR was mapped to the spike region that the TCR reacted to and assigned to either a CD4 or a CD8 class. Log10-transformed breadth and depth values were compared by one-way ANOVA with Sidak's multiple comparisons tests. What TCRdb holds here is the immuneACCESS table cut down to in-frame rearrangements. Part of the clones is not present; checked against another copy, under half of the missing clones reflect an unresolved V gene, and the others are unexplained. The DNA gave D and trimming, while V, J and clone size come from that table. The sample has 65,000 to 100,000 clones on record, 85% to 90% of them singletons. Together, the top ten hold 6.9% of the sample.

The time point label of this sample denotes: about 28 days (+/-7) after the second vaccine dose. AZD1222 recipients whose second dose came at about 4 weeks and those whose second dose came at about 12 weeks were combined into one group, since spike-specific TCR depth and breadth did not differ between the two schedules. Samples from vaccinated people were obtained from the UK trials COV001 and COV002, which included a single-blind randomized controlled phase 2/3 trial of AZD1222 (ChAdOx1 nCoV-19) in healthy adults. Trial participant PBMC samples were collected at day 0 and day 28 after the second dose for TCRbeta chain sequencing. Remarks on this clone: Its specific antigen is unknown. No quality values exist for individual bases; no much larger clone is one base distant.

Rearrangement joined TRBV27 to TRBJ2-3, with the D gene not clear enough to name. The material sequenced was peripheral blood, taken 28 days after the second AZD1222 dose. The receptor was isolated from an adult who received the AZD1222 COVID-19 vaccine. The DNA sequence is given as TGTGCCAGCAGTTTTACGACACCTAGCACAGATACGCAGTATTTT. This encodes CASSFTTPSTDTQYF.